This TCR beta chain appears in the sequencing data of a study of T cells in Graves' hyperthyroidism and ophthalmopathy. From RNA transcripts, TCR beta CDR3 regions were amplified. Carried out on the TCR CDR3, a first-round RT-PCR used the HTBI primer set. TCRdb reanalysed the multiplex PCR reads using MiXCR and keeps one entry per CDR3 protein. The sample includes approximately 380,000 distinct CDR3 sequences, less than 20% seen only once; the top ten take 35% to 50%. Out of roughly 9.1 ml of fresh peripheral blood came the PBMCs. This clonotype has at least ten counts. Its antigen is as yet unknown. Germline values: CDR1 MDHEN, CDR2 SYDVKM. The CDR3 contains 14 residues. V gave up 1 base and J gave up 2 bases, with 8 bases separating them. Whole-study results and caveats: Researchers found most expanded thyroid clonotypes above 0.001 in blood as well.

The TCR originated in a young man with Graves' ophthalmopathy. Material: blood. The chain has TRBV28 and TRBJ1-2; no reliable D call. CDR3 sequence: CASSLSGINYGYTF. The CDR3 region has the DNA TGTGCCAGCAGTTTATCGGGGATCAACTATGGCTACACCTTC.